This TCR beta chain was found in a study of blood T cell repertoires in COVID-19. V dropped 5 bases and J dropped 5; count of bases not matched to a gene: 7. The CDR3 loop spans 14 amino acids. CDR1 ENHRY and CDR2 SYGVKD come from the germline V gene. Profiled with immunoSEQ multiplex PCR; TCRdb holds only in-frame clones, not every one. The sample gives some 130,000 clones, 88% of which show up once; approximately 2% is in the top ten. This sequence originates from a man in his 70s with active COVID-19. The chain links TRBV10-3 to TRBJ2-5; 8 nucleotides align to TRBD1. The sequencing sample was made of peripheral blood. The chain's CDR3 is CAISKGQVEETQYF. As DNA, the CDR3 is TGTGCCATCAGTAAGGGACAGGTCGAGGAGACCCAGTACTTC.